This T cell receptor (beta chain) came from a study of cytomegalovirus exposure and HLA in healthy donors. 13 Jbeta primers and 60 Vbeta primers were used for the PCR. Methods used by the authors: A later analysis tallied 87 million or so unique TCR beta chains, some 12 million of them shared. This table comes from immunoSEQ multiplex PCR, and its TCRdb copy is limited to in-frame clones, with some not included. That table gives V, J and clone size, and the DNA gave D and trimming. The sample has 150,000 or so clones; approximately 80% are singletons. Study results and caveats: Accounts indicate the classifier identified cytomegalovirus status with strong specificity and sensitivity.

This clone turned up a few times. Its antigen remains unidentified. CDR1 is MNHEY and CDR2 is SMNVEV in the germline V gene (reference sequence). CDR3 length: 16 residues. V lost 4 bases and J lost 0; bases outside the gene matches: 7. This receptor was taken from a woman in her thirties or forties in good health and CMV-seropositive. The rearrangement links TRBV27 to TRBJ2-3; 7 nucleotides agree with TRBD1. Sequenced material: PBMCs. The CDR3 loop is CASSSHRGLSTDTQYF. As DNA, the CDR3 is TGTGCCAGCAGTTCCCACAGGGGCCTCAGCACAGATACGCAGTATTTT.